The present TCR beta chain was sequenced within a study of PD-L1 blockade in urothelial cancer. Turning to the study itself: Patients began atezolizumab, 1,200 mg intravenously every 3 weeks, in about 2014.

Here immunoSEQ multiplex PCR was the method, and the copy in TCRdb shows in-frame clones only, minus some. The sample lists tens of thousands of clones, roughly 86% occurring once. Pretreatment and on-treatment samples were taken, numbering 1 to 8 per patient. This clonotype was sampled from a man between 65 and 80 years old with urothelial cancer. The source was PBMCs, collected around atezolizumab (anti-PD-L1) treatment.

CDR3 DNA: TGTGCCAGTAGTCCTATCGGACAGGGAAGAAACACCGGGGAGCTGTTTTTT. Translation: CASSPIGQGRNTGELFF. The rearrangement joins TRBV19 to TRBJ2-2; TRBD1 matches 8 bases. Germline V gene data show CDR1 as LNHDA and CDR2 as SQIVND (reference sequence). V dropped 5 bases and J dropped 2; count of bases not matched to a gene: 10. The CDR3 contains 17 residues.